This T cell receptor beta chain was profiled in a study of blood T cell repertoires in COVID-19. Study at large: Samples taken during acute and convalescent COVID-19 were collected in the United States, Italy and Spain. In each case, the material was cDNA or gDNA derived from T cells, B-cell-depleted T cells, or PBMCs.

Trimming took off 3 bases at V and 10 bases at J, with 10 bases between the two ends. Germline CDR1 MNHGY, CDR2 SVAAGI. This CDR3 comprises 13 residues. In the source study's methods: Reference gene primer amplification yielded estimated nucleated cell counts. Profiling relied on immunoSEQ multiplex PCR, and the TCRdb table lists in-frame clones only, not all of them. That table gives V, J and clone size, and the DNA gave D and trimming. The sample includes roughly 100,000 clones, 80% to 90% seen only once; the top ten take around a tenth. The clonotype originates from an older woman with acute or convalescent COVID-19. Sequencing used peripheral blood. J is TRBJ1-6 and V is TRBV6-9; D gene uncertain. The CDR3: CASSYEGRSPLHF. CDR3 nucleotides: TGTGCCAGCAGTTACGAGGGAAGATCACCCCTCCACTTT.